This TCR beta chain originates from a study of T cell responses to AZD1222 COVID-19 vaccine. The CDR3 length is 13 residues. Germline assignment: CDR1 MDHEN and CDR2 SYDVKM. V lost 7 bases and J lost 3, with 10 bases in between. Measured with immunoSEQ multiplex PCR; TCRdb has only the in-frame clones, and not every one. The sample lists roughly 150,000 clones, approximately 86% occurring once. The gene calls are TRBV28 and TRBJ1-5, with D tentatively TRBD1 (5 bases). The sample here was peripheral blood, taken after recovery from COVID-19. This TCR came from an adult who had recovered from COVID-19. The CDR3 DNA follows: TGTGCCAGCACCTACAGGCTCAATCAGCCCCAGCATTTT. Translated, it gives CASTYRLNQPQHF.